These T cell receptor beta chains were read from a single sample in a study of T cell repertoires in cytomegalovirus infection. TCRdb reprocessed the reads via MiXCR and lists one record per CDR3 protein. This sample has about 140,000 distinct CDR3 sequences, with 6.5% found just once. Sequenced: PBMCs. The receptors come from a human donor in good health (CMV status not recorded). Some clones in this sample may be carry-over from other donors' samples. The CDR3 runs from the conserved cysteine through the conserved F or W. Clone size is not always given. Where it is, it says once, few, many or a class for expanded clones.

len: 12
v_gene: TRBV14
abundance: many
j_gene: TRBJ2-7
CDR3aa: CASSPYNAEQYF

len: 14
v_gene: TRBV7-2
abundance: many
j_gene: TRBJ2-7
CDR3aa: CASSERAGGYEQYF

len: 12
v_gene: TRBV19
abundance: many
j_gene: TRBJ2-7
CDR3aa: CASRSGPYEQYF

len: 13
v_gene: TRBV20-1
abundance: NA
j_gene: TRBJ2-7
CDR3aa: CSASGDKTYEQYF

len: 17
v_gene: TRBV7-9
abundance: many
j_gene: TRBJ2-7
CDR3aa: CASSSPGLTALTYEQYF

len: 16
v_gene: TRBV7-3
abundance: many
j_gene: TRBJ2-3
CDR3aa: CASSPSGQGSTDTQYF

len: 13
v_gene: TRBV4-2
abundance: NA
j_gene: TRBJ1-4
CDR3aa: CASRSTTNEKLFF

len: 14
v_gene: TRBV24-1
abundance: many
j_gene: TRBJ2-3
CDR3aa: CATSPPLSTDTQYF

len: 16
v_gene: TRBV7-8
abundance: many
j_gene: TRBJ1-2
CDR3aa: CASSPGTIPVDYGYTF

len: 14
v_gene: TRBV10-3
abundance: few
j_gene: TRBJ2-6
CDR3aa: CAFSESTGANVLTF

len: 14
v_gene: TRBV7-3
abundance: many
j_gene: TRBJ2-2
CDR3aa: CASSARSATGELFF

len: 14
v_gene: TRBV7-8
abundance: many
j_gene: TRBJ2-5
CDR3aa: CASRIASGQETQYF

len: 15
v_gene: TRBV29-1
abundance: few
j_gene: TRBJ2-1
CDR3aa: CSVASWAGSYNEQFF

len: 12
v_gene: TRBV28
abundance: once
j_gene: TRBJ1-1
CDR3aa: CASRTGRSEAFF

len: 16
v_gene: TRBV7-3
abundance: many
j_gene: TRBJ2-3
CDR3aa: CASSLRGGGATDTQYF

len: 15
v_gene: TRBV28
abundance: few
j_gene: TRBJ2-6
CDR3aa: CASSGQGVGANVLTF

len: 14
v_gene: TRBV6-2/TRBV6-3
abundance: NA
j_gene: TRBJ2-5
CDR3aa: CASRETGTKETQYF

len: 15
v_gene: TRBV11-1
abundance: many
j_gene: TRBJ2-3
CDR3aa: CASSLGTERGDTQYF

len: 11
v_gene: TRBV20-1
abundance: NA
j_gene: TRBJ2-5
CDR3aa: CSAQRGETQYF

len: 14
v_gene: TRBV5-4
abundance: many
j_gene: TRBJ1-1
CDR3aa: CASSLRDTGTEAFF

len: 15
v_gene: TRBV7-2
abundance: many
j_gene: TRBJ1-4
CDR3aa: CASSPDSAAGEKLFF

len: 17
v_gene: TRBV7-8
abundance: many
j_gene: TRBJ2-7
CDR3aa: CASSSRRGSGGPYEQYF

len: 17
v_gene: TRBV7-2
abundance: many
j_gene: TRBJ1-1
CDR3aa: CASSSMWVTWKATEAFF

len: 15
v_gene: TRBV2
abundance: few
j_gene: TRBJ1-5
CDR3aa: CASSEQGVGNQPQHF

len: 15
v_gene: TRBV5-1
abundance: many
j_gene: TRBJ2-1
CDR3aa: CASSWTARGGNEQFF

len: 18
v_gene: TRBV20-1
abundance: few
j_gene: TRBJ2-7
CDR3aa: CSARVGLAGVPNSYEQYF

len: 15
v_gene: TRBV7-8
abundance: many
j_gene: TRBJ1-2
CDR3aa: CASSRIPTGRGGYTF

len: 16
v_gene: TRBV7-9
abundance: NA
j_gene: TRBJ1-1
CDR3aa: CASSPEWGQGNTEAFF

len: 16
v_gene: TRBV19
abundance: few
j_gene: TRBJ2-2
CDR3aa: CASSIGVSLHTGELFF

len: 13
v_gene: TRBV15
abundance: many
j_gene: TRBJ2-5
CDR3aa: CATARFGGETQYF

len: 14
v_gene: TRBV7-3
abundance: many
j_gene: TRBJ2-1
CDR3aa: CASSPPGGGNEQFF

len: 14
v_gene: TRBV20-1
abundance: NA
j_gene: TRBJ2-5
CDR3aa: CSAREDPRKETQYF

len: 15
v_gene: TRBV7-3
abundance: many
j_gene: TRBJ1-6
CDR3aa: CASSPGGDRVSPLHF

len: 15
v_gene: TRBV7-8
abundance: few
j_gene: TRBJ2-5
CDR3aa: CASSSRDTLQETQYF

len: 14
v_gene: TRBV18
abundance: few
j_gene: TRBJ1-1
CDR3aa: CASSLTGVGTEAFF

len: 13
v_gene: TRBV7-2
abundance: many
j_gene: TRBJ2-7
CDR3aa: CASSPLRGLEQYF

len: 16
v_gene: TRBV7-3
abundance: few
j_gene: TRBJ2-1
CDR3aa: CASSFRPGQPDNEQFF

len: 18
v_gene: TRBV7-2
abundance: many
j_gene: TRBJ1-1
CDR3aa: CASSLWPAGADMNTEAFF

len: 13
v_gene: TRBV5-1
abundance: many
j_gene: TRBJ1-2
CDR3aa: CASSFGNNYGYTF

len: 15
v_gene: TRBV7-9
abundance: many
j_gene: TRBJ2-7
CDR3aa: CATLQQSGISYEQYF

len: 15
v_gene: TRBV2
abundance: many
j_gene: TRBJ2-3
CDR3aa: CASSESVLRADTQYF

len: 13
v_gene: TRBV18
abundance: NA
j_gene: TRBJ1-2
CDR3aa: CASSVTGENGYTF

len: 14
v_gene: TRBV28
abundance: many
j_gene: TRBJ2-5
CDR3aa: CASSRTSLGETQYF

len: 19
v_gene: TRBV28
abundance: many
j_gene: TRBJ2-3
CDR3aa: CASSSLHWLAGGVADTQYF

len: 12
v_gene: TRBV7-2
abundance: many
j_gene: TRBJ1-1
CDR3aa: CASSFVGTEAFF

len: 15
v_gene: TRBV14
abundance: few
j_gene: TRBJ1-4
CDR3aa: CASSQDNRDAEKLFF

len: 13
v_gene: TRBV27
abundance: NA
j_gene: TRBJ1-4
CDR3aa: CASSFSGGEKLFF

len: 16
v_gene: TRBV27
abundance: few
j_gene: TRBJ1-4
CDR3aa: CASSNAVLGNSEKLFF

len: 12
v_gene: TRBV6-6
abundance: once
j_gene: TRBJ2-7
CDR3aa: CASRSDSYEQYF

len: 18
v_gene: TRBV7-8
abundance: few
j_gene: TRBJ2-3
CDR3aa: CASSLAPHLALSTDTQYF

len: 18
v_gene: TRBV15
abundance: few
j_gene: TRBJ2-7
CDR3aa: CATSSSHLTSGSPYEQYF